The sequence of this TCR beta chain was determined in a study of T-cell memory formation after mild COVID-19. MiXCR, applied by TCRdb to the 5' RACE reads, yields one record per CDR3 protein. The sample consists of approximately 180,000 distinct CDR3 sequences, 16% of them appearing once. Germline loops: CDR1 SGHTA, CDR2 FQGNSA. Trimming took 4 bases from V and 1 from J, leaving 12 bases between them. This CDR3 comprises 15 residues. Sequenced: PBMCs or a T cell subset sorted from them (not recorded which). The sequence came from an adult woman who had mild COVID-19 (a few samples of this study predate the infection). Cell type and time point are not known. The rearrangement joins TRBV7-2 to TRBJ2-3; maybe TRBD1 (5 bases). The DNA for the CDR3 is TGTGCCAGCAGCTCGACAGTGTTTCGCACAGATACGCAGTATTTT. Its protein product is CASSSTVFRTDTQYF.